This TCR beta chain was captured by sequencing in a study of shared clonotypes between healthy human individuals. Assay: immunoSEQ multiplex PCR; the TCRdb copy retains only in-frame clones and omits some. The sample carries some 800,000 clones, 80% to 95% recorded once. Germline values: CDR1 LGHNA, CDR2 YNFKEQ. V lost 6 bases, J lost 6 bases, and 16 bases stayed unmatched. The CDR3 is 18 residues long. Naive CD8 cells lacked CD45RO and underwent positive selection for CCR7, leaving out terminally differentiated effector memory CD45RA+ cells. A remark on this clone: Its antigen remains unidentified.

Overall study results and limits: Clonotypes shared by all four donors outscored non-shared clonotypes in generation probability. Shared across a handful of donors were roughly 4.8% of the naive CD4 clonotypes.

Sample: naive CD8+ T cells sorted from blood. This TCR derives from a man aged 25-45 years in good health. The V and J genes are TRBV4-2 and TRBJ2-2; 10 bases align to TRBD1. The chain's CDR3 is CASRALGTGDGIAGELFF. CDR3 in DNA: TGTGCCAGCAGGGCTCTCGGGACAGGGGATGGTATTGCCGGGGAGCTGTTTTTT.